This TCR beta chain was sequenced in a study of shared clonotypes between healthy human individuals. Study-wide background: The cohort had a couple of women and three men, ages 18 to 49.

It was across several immunoSEQ plates that each subset's genomic DNA was evenly split. Sequencing used immunoSEQ multiplex PCR; TCRdb keeps in-frame clones, though not all of them. The sample holds 950,000 to 1,200,000 clones, about 80% seen once. V shed 6 bases and J shed 2 bases, with 14 bases lying between them. This CDR3 comprises 15 residues. The germline gives CDR1 WNHNN, CDR2 SYGVQD (reference sequence). The chain employs TRBV10-1 and TRBJ2-1, with D tentatively TRBD1 or TRBD2 (5 bases each). This clonotype was obtained from a man younger than 35 in good health. Some clones in this sample may be carry-over from other donors' samples. The sequenced material came from memory CD4+ T cells from PBMCs. The sample's subset: CD45RA-negative fraction. CDR3 DNA: TGCGCCAGCAGACCCAACCGAGGGGCCTACAATGAGCAGTTCTTC. Translation: CASRPNRGAYNEQFF.